Below, 5 T cell receptor beta chains from the same sample are listed, as sequenced in a study of identifying expanded T cells in peripheral blood. Using immunoSEQ multiplex PCR, the repertoire was profiled, and TCRdb retains in-frame clones only, with some absent. The data hold 60,000 to 65,000 clones, with about four fifths observed a single time. The sample was blood. These receptors originate from a person aged 18 to 75 in good health.

This sequence joins TRBV7-6 and TRBJ2-3; D unclear. From germline, CDR1 is SGHVS and CDR2 FNYEAQ. The V gene lost 1 base and the J gene lost 1 base, with 12 bases spanning the gap. The CDR3 has 16 amino acids. The chain's CDR3 is CASSLGGSMGTDTQYF. The CDR3 DNA reads TGTGCCAGCAGCTTAGGTGGCAGCATGGGCACAGATACGCAGTATTTT.

V usage is TRBV11-3 and J usage is TRBJ2-7; D possibly uses TRBD1 or TRBD2 (5 bases each). The germline V and J ends were trimmed by 3 bases and 6 bases, with 9 bases remaining between them. The CDR3 runs to 12 residues. Looked up from germline, CDR1 is SGHNT and CDR2 is YENEEA. In DNA form, the CDR3 reads TGTGCCAGCAGCTTGGCAGGGACCGAGCAGTACTTC. Its protein is CASSLAGTEQYF.

This clone was picked up a small number of times. The V gene is TRBV4-1, the J gene TRBJ1-1, with D unclear. Per germline, CDR1 MGHRA and CDR2 YSYEKL. V was shortened by 10 bases and J by 2 bases, with 14 bases between the two germline ends. CDR3 size: 13 residues. In nucleotides, the CDR3 is TGCGCCACGGGTTCATTGGGAAACACTGAAGCTTTCTTT. Its translation: CATGSLGNTEAFF.

The CDR3 protein is CASSYRGYEQYF. CDR3 in DNA: TGTGCCAGCAGTTACAGGGGGTACGAGCAGTACTTC. The V and J genes are TRBV11-3 and TRBJ2-7, with 8 bases lining up with TRBD1. CDR3 length: 12 residues. Germline trimming cut 6 bases from V and 4 bases from J; bases unmatched to any gene: 2. Germline lookup yields CDR1 SGHNT and CDR2 YENEEA.

The chain couples TRBV6-1 to TRBJ2-1; the match to TRBD2 covers 8 bases. This CDR3 is built from 14 residues. Germline-derived CDR1 and CDR2 are MNHNS and SASEGT. The ends lost 2 bases at V and 4 bases at J; junction bases unmatched: 1. The CDR3 loop is CASSESGGYNEQFF. In DNA form, the CDR3 reads TGTGCCAGCAGTGAAAGCGGGGGTTACAATGAGCAGTTCTTC.